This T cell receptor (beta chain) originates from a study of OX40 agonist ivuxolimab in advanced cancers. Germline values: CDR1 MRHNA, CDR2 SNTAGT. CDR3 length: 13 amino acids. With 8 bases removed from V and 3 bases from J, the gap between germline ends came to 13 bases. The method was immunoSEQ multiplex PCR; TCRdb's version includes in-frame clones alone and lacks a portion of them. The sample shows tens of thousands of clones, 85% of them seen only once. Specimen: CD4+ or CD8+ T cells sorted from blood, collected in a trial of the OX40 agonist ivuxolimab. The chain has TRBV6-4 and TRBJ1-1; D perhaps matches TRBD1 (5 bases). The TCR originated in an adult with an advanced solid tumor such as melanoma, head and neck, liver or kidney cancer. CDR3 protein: CASSSYRHTEAFF. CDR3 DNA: TGTGCCAGCTCCTCTTACAGGCACACTGAAGCTTTCTTT.